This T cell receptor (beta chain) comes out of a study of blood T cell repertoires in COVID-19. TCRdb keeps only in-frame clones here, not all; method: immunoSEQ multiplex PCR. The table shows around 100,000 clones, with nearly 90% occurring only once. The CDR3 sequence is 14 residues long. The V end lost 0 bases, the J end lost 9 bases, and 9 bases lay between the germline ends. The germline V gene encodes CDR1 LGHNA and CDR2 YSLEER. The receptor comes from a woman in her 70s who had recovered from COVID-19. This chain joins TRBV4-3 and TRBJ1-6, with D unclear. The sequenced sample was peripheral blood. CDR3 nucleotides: TGCGCCAGCAGCCAAGATCTAGAGGGTTCACCCCTCCACTTT. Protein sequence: CASSQDLEGSPLHF.